The 6 T cell receptor beta chains reported below all come from one sample, sequenced in a study of blood T cell repertoires in COVID-19. TCRdb's table, derived via immunoSEQ multiplex PCR, lists solely in-frame clones and lacks some. Altogether 100,000 to 120,000 clones are present, 81% being singletons, with the ten largest covering 1.5% to 1.9%. Material for sequencing was peripheral blood. Receptor source: a man between 45 and 60 years old with acute or convalescent COVID-19.

This clone was found a few times. The CDR3 reads CATKKRYYGYTF. The CDR3 DNA reads as TGTGCCACCAAGAAGAGGTACTATGGCTACACCTTC. V and J are TRBV24-1 and TRBJ1-2; D is ambiguous. The germline CDR1 and CDR2 sequences are KGHDR and SFDVKD. This CDR3 is 12 amino acids long. Deletions cut 8 bases from V and 3 bases from J, with 9 bases between.

The chain joins TRBV19 to TRBJ2-3; 9 bases align to TRBD2. Germline trimming cut 4 bases from V and 5 bases from J; bases unmatched to any gene: 13. Germline V gene data show CDR1 as LNHDA and CDR2 as SQIVND (reference sequence). CDR3 length: 17 residues. In DNA, the CDR3 is TGTGCCAGTAGTACCCGGTATGCGGGGGGGACGAGAGATACGCAGTATTTT. Translation gives CASSTRYAGGTRDTQYF.

The genes are TRBV2 and TRBJ1-3; 9 nucleotides align to TRBD1. Germline V gene sequence: CDR1 SNHLY, CDR2 FYNNEI. The CDR3 covers 16 residues. The junction had 1 base not matched to a gene; V was cut back by 1 base and J by 0 bases. The CDR3 reads CASSEGQGVSGNTIYF. CDR3 DNA: TGTGCCAGCAGTGAAGGACAGGGGGTCTCTGGAAACACCATATATTTT.

The chain couples TRBV15 to TRBJ1-6, with D possibly matching TRBD1 (5 bases). The V end was cut by 4 bases, the J end by 10 bases, with 17 bases between. This CDR3 is 15 amino acids long. Germline CDR1 LNHNV, CDR2 YYDKDF (reference sequence). CDR3: CATSIHRQGESPLHF. The CDR3 DNA reads as TGTGCCACCAGCATCCACCGTCAGGGCGAATCACCCCTCCACTTT.

The rearrangement uses TRBV19 and TRBJ2-3; TRBD2 aligns across 8 bases. Germline-derived CDR1 and CDR2 are LNHDA and SQIVND (reference sequence). J lost 5 bases, V lost 8 bases, and 12 bases had no gene match. This CDR3 region has 15 residues. DNA for the CDR3: TGTGCCAGTTCAGACGGGGGGGTCCTTCGAGATACGCAGTATTTT. Translated, it gives CASSDGGVLRDTQYF.

This clone occurred a few times. The same CDR3 arises from other DNA sequences in this sample as well. This chain connects TRBV6-5 to TRBJ1-2, with 7 bases that match TRBD1. The CDR3 covers 12 residues. CDR1 MNHEY and CDR2 SVGAGI come from the germline V gene. V lost 8 bases and J lost 2; bases outside the gene matches: 2. The CDR3 DNA reads TGTGCCAGCCGACAGGGAAACTATGGCTACACCTTC. It yields the protein CASRQGNYGYTF.